A single sample is the source of the 11 T cell receptor beta chains below, sequenced in a study of cytomegalovirus exposure and HLA in healthy donors. The PCR contained 60 Vbeta and 13 Jbeta primers. This table comes from immunoSEQ multiplex PCR, and its TCRdb copy is limited to in-frame clones, with some not included. This sample's table reports some 70,000 clones. Sequences were obtained from PBMCs. The source of these receptors is a boy aged 5-17 years in good health and CMV-seronegative.

The genes are TRBV4-2 and TRBJ2-1; 12 positions match TRBD2. CDR1 LGHNA and CDR2 YNFKEQ come from the germline V gene. The CDR3 has 20 amino acids. With V trimmed by 0 bases and J by 9 bases, 18 bases remained unmatched. In DNA, the CDR3 is TGTGCCAGCAGCCAAGATCAGGCTAGCGGGAGGGCTTCCGGAGAGAGTGAGCAGTTCTTC. It is translated as CASSQDQASGRASGESEQFF.

This sequence joins TRBV18 and TRBJ1-1, with D perhaps TRBD1 (6 bases). The germline V and J ends were trimmed by 4 bases and 8 bases, with 11 bases remaining between them. The length of the CDR3 is 12 residues. Germline V gene sequence: CDR1 KGHSH, CDR2 LQKENI. Here the CDR3 reads CASSQDSPEAFF. The CDR3 nucleotides read TGTGCCAGCTCACAGGACAGTCCGGAAGCTTTCTTT.

The chain carries TRBV4-2 and TRBJ2-7, with 8 bases identical to TRBD1. Germline values: CDR1 LGHNA, CDR2 YNFKEQ. After removal of 1 base from V and 2 bases from J, the junction contained 7 bases not matched to a gene. This CDR3 is 16 amino acids long. CDR3 coding DNA: TGTGCCAGCAGCCAAGCCGGGACAGGAGGCGCCTACGAGCAGTACTTC. It is translated as CASSQAGTGGAYEQYF.

The rearrangement links TRBV29-1 to TRBJ2-5; possible D gene TRBD2, 7 bases. The V end lost 3 bases, the J end lost 6 bases, and 23 bases lay between the germline ends. The CDR3 runs 16 residues. In germline, CDR1 is SQVTM, CDR2 ANQGSEA. The CDR3 DNA follows: TGCAGCGTTGAGTTAGGAATCGGGGGGCTGGTGCAGACCCAGTACTTC. Its protein product is CSVELGIGGLVQTQYF.

The chain is built from TRBV14 and TRBJ1-2; 8 bases match TRBD1. CDR3 size: 15 residues. CDR1 is SGHDN, CDR2 FVKESK, per germline. J was trimmed by 3 bases and V by 4 bases; bases with no gene match: 7. The CDR3 bases are TGTGCCAGCAGCCGTAACAGGGGGGATCACTATGGCTACACCTTC. Translating it yields CASSRNRGDHYGYTF.

The rearrangement uses TRBV5-1 and TRBJ1-6; TRBD1 matches at 7 bases. Trimming cost V 0 bases and J 5 bases; bases outside gene matches: 5. Germline CDR1 SGHRS, CDR2 YFSETQ. This CDR3 has 16 residues. The CDR3 DNA sequence: TGCGCCAGCAGCTTGGTCGGGACAGAGAATAATTCACCCCTCCACTTT. This gives the protein CASSLVGTENNSPLHF.

The genes are TRBV4-1 and TRBJ2-7, with 7 nucleotides matching TRBD1. Trimming removed 3 bases from V and 3 bases from J; junction bases left unmatched: 5. The CDR3 is 14 residues long. Germline V gene data show CDR1 as MGHRA and CDR2 as YSYEKL. For the CDR3, the DNA is TGCGCCAGCAGCCAGGCGACAGGGTTCTACGAGCAGTACTTC. Translation: CASSQATGFYEQYF.

This rearrangement joins TRBV28 to TRBJ2-5, with 7 bases matching TRBD1. The CDR3 contains 14 residues. CDR1 MDHEN and CDR2 SYDVKM come from the germline V gene. Trimming at V came to 3 bases and at J to 5 bases, leaving 6 bases not matched to a gene. The CDR3 spells CASSFRQGRETQYF. CDR3 DNA: TGTGCCAGCAGTTTTCGACAGGGTCGGGAGACCCAGTACTTC.

V is TRBV5-1 and J is TRBJ2-7, with TRBD1 matching 7 bases. Unmatched junction bases numbered 11, after V lost 0 bases and J lost 2 bases. Germline assignment: CDR1 SGHRS and CDR2 YFSETQ. The CDR3 totals 17 residues. In nucleotides, the CDR3 is TGCGCCAGCAGCTTGGATCCCTCTCCAGGGGGAGCCTACGAGCAGTACTTC. It specifies CASSLDPSPGGAYEQYF.

The gene calls are TRBV29-1 and TRBJ1-1, with a weak D call TRBD1 (5 bases). The CDR3 contains 12 residues. Trimming removed 3 bases at V and 4 bases at J, with 9 bases between. From germline, CDR1 is SQVTM and CDR2 ANQGSEA. CDR3 region: CSVDGQGTEAFF. CDR3 DNA: TGCAGCGTTGATGGGCAGGGCACTGAAGCTTTCTTT.

The chain combines TRBV7-9 with TRBJ2-7; 8 bases fit TRBD1. This CDR3 contains 15 residues. V shed 5 bases, J shed 2 bases, and the junction held 8 bases outside the gene matches. Germline CDR1 and CDR2: SEHNR and FQNEAQ (reference sequence). Here the CDR3 DNA reads TGTGCCAGCAGCCCCCAGGGGGCCCCAACCTACGAGCAGTACTTC. It is translated as CASSPQGAPTYEQYF.